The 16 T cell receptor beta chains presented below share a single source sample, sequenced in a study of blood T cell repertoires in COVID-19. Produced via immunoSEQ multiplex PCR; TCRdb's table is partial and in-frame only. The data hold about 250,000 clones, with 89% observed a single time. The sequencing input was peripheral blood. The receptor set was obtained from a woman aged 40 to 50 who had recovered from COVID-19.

The CDR3 DNA reads as TGTGCCAGCAGTGAAGGGGACAGTCCTAACTATGGCTACACCTTC. Encoded protein: CASSEGDSPNYGYTF. This chain connects TRBV6-1 to TRBJ1-2; 7 positions match TRBD1. The junction had 2 bases not matched to a gene; V was cut back by 1 base and J by 0 bases. This CDR3 is 15 amino acids long. Per the germline V gene, CDR1 is MNHNS and CDR2 is SASEGT.

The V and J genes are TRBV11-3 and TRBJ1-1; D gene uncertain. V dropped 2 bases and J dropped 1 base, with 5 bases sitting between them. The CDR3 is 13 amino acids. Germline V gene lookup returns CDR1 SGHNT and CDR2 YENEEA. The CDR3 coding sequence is TGTGCCAGCAGCTTAATGAGGAACACTGAAGCTTTCTTT. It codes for CASSLMRNTEAFF.

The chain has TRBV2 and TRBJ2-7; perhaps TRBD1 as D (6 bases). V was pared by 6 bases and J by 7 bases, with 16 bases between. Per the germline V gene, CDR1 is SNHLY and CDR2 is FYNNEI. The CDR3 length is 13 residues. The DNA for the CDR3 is TGTGCCAGCAGATGGGGACAATCTCGAGAGCAGTACGTC. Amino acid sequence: CASRWGQSREQYV.

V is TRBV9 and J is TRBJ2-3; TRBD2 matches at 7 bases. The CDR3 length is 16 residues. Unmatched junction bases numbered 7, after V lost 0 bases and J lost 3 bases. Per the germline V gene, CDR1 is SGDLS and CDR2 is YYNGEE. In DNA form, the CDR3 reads TGTGCCAGCAGCGTAGCGGCGGGAGTAACGACAGATACGCAGTATTTT. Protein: CASSVAAGVTTDTQYF. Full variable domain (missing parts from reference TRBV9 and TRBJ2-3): DSGVTQTPKHLITATGQRVTLRCSPRSGDLSVYWYQQSLDQGLQFLIQYYNGEERAKGNILERFSAQQFPDLHSELNLSSLELGDSALYFCASSVAAGVTTDTQYFGPGTRLTVL.

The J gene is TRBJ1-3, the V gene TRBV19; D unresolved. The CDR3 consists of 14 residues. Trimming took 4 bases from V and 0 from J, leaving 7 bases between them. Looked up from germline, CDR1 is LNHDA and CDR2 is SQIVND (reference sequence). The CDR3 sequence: CASSRGSSGNTIYF. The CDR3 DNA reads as TGTGCCAGTAGTAGAGGAAGCTCTGGAAACACCATATATTTT.

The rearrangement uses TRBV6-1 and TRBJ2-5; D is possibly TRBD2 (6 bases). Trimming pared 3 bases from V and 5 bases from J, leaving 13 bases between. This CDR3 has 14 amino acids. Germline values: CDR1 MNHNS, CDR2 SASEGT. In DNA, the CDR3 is TGTGCCAGCAGTGAGCTGACTAGAGGGGAGACCCAGTACTTC. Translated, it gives CASSELTRGETQYF.

CDR3 in amino acids: CASSLTSGTDTQYF. The CDR3 DNA follows: TGTGCCAGCAGCTTGACTAGCGGAACAGATACGCAGTATTTT. The chain combines TRBV7-3 with TRBJ2-3; the match to TRBD2 covers 9 bases. The CDR3 is 14 residues long. The J segment lost 3 bases and the V segment lost 3 bases, leaving 1 base of the junction unmatched. Germline V gene lookup returns CDR1 SGHTA and CDR2 FQGTGA.

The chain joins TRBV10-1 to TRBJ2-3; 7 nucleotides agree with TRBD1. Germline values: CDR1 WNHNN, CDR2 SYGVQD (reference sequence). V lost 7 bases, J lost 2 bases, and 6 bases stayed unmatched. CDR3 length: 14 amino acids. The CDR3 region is CASKQTGITDTQYF. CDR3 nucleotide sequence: TGCGCCAGCAAACAGACAGGGATCACAGATACGCAGTATTTT.

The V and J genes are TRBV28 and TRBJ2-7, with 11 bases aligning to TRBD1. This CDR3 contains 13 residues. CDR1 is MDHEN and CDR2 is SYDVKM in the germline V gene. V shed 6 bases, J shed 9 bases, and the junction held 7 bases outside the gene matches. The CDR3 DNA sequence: TGTGCCAGCAGACGGACAGGGGGCGCCGGGCAGTACTTC. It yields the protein CASRRTGGAGQYF. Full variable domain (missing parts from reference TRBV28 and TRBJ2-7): DVKVTQSSRYLVKRTGEKVFLECVQDMDHENMFWYRQDPGLGLRLIYFSYDVKMKEKGDIPEGYSVSREKKERFSLILESASTNQTSMYLCASRRTGGAGQYFGPGTRLTVT.

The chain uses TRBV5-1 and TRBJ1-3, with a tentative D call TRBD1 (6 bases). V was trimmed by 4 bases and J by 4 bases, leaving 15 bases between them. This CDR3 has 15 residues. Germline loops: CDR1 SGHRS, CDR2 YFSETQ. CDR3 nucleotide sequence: TGCGCCAGCAGCCGTGACGGGACATCGGGAAACACCATATATTTT. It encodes CASSRDGTSGNTIYF.

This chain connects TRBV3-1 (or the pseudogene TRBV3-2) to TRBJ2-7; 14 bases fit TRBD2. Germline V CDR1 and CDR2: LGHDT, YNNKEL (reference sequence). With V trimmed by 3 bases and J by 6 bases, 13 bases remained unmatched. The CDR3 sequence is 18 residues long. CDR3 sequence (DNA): TGTGCCAGCAGCCAGGTTAATGGGACTAGCGGGAGTCGCGGCGAGCAGTACGTC. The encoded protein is CASSQVNGTSGSRGEQYV.

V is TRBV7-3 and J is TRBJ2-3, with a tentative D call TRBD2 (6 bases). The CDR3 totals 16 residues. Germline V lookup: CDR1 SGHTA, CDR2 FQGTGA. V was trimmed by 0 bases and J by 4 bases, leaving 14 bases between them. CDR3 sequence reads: CASSLTRGTGADTQYF. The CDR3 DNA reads TGTGCCAGCAGCTTAACACGCGGGACTGGGGCAGATACGCAGTATTTT.

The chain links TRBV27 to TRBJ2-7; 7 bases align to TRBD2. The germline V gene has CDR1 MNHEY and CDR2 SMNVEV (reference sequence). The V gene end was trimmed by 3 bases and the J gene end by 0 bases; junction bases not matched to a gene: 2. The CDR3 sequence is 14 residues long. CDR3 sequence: CASSLGLSSYEQYF. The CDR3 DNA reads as TGTGCCAGCAGTTTGGGACTAAGCTCCTACGAGCAGTACTTC.

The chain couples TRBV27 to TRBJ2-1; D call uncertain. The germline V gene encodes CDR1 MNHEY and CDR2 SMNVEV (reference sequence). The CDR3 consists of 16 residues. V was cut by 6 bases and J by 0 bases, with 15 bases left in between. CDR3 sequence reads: CASSGGPTSSYNEQFF. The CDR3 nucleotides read TGTGCCAGCAGCGGCGGTCCCACCAGCTCCTACAATGAGCAGTTCTTC.

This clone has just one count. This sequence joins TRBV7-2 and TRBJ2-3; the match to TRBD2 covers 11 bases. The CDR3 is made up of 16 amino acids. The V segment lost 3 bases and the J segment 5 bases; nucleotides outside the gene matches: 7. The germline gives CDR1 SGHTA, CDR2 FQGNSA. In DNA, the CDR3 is TGTGCCAGCAGCTTGGCTGGACTAGCGGGTGTAGATACGCAGTATTTT. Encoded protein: CASSLAGLAGVDTQYF. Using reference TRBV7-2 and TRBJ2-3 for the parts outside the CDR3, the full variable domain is GAGVSQSPSNKVTEKGKDVELRCDPISGHTALYWYRQSLGQGLEFLIYFQGNSAPDKSGLPSDRFSAERTGGSVSTLTIQRTQQEDSAVYLCASSLAGLAGVDTQYFGPGTRLTVL.

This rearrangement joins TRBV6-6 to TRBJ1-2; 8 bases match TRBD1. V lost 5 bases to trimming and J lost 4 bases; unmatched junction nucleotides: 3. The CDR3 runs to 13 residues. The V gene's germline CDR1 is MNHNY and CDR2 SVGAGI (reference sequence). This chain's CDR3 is CASSDRGFYGYTF. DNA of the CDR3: TGTGCCAGCAGTGACAGGGGCTTCTATGGCTACACCTTC.